This TCR beta chain was identified in a study of identical twins. The CDR3 runs 15 residues. CDR1 and CDR2 (germline): MNHEY, SVGAGI. The V and J ends lost 2 bases and 2 bases respectively, with 10 bases between them. Findings and caveats of the study: Abundant beta clonotypes from cord blood had fewer insertions, unlike memory repertoires, which showed none.

Template switching supplied a universal primer site; unique molecular identifiers were carried on the cDNA. Each CDR3 protein is one row after TCRdb ran MiXCR on the 5' RACE reads. The repertoire includes nearly 650,000 distinct CDR3 sequences, roughly 6.6% of them detected once, and about 1.5% sits in the top ten. This clonotype was recorded many times. Its antigen is unidentified. The sample also formed part of further work on yellow fever vaccine responses in identical twins.

This receptor was identified in a woman aged 18-29 years in good health. Source material: PBMCs. The chain employs TRBV6-5 and TRBJ2-1, with D maybe TRBD1 (6 bases). Here the CDR3 reads CASSYSWDTYNEQFF. The CDR3 DNA follows: TGTGCCAGCAGTTACAGTTGGGACACCTACAATGAGCAGTTCTTC.